These T cell receptor beta chains were read from a single sample in a study of shared clonotypes between healthy human individuals. Measured with immunoSEQ multiplex PCR; TCRdb has only the in-frame clones, and not every one. The sample records 2 million to 2.5 million clones, 85% to 95% being singletons. The sequencing input was naive CD4+ T cells from PBMCs. The receptor set was obtained from a man younger than 35 in good health. Some clones in this sample may be carry-over from other donors' samples. CDR3s include the opening cysteine and the closing phenylalanine or tryptophan. Each record gives: J gene, D gene, clone size, V gene, CDR3 DNA, CDR3 protein. A D gene is named only where the DNA matches it firmly. Clone size is given for some rows only: seen once, a few or many times, or a class if the clone is expanded.

TRBJ2-2 NA NA TRBV4-3 TGCGCCAGCAGCCAAGACAGGGACAACACCGGGGAGCTGTTTTTT CASSQDRDNTGELFF
TRBJ2-1 TRBD2 NA TRBV5-1 TGCGCCAGCAGCTTGAGGACTAGCGGGGGGCTAAATGAGCAGTTCTTC CASSLRTSGGLNEQFF
TRBJ2-1 NA NA TRBV11-3 TGTGCCAGCAGCCCCGGAGGGAATGAGCAGTTCTTC CASSPGGNEQFF
TRBJ2-7 NA NA TRBV11-1 TGTGCCAGCAGGCTAACCCAGGGGACCACCTACGAGCAGTACTTC CASRLTQGTTYEQYF
TRBJ2-2 TRBD1 NA TRBV6-1 TGTGCCAGCACTGGACAGGGTACCGGGGAGCTGTTTTTT CASTGQGTGELFF
TRBJ2-2 TRBD2 NA TRBV7-2 TGTGCCAGCAGCCTAGCGGGAACGGCCGGGGAGCTGTTTTTT CASSLAGTAGELFF
TRBJ2-6 NA NA TRBV27 TGTGCCAGCAGTTTAATCCCCCCCGGGGCCAACGTCCTGACTTTC CASSLIPPGANVLTF
TRBJ1-4 TRBD1 NA TRBV19 TGTGCCAGTACCCCCCCGGGACAGGGCGGAGAAAAACTGTTTTTT CASTPPGQGGEKLFF
TRBJ1-2 TRBD1 NA TRBV28 TGTGCCAGCAGCCCGGGGACAGCTAACTATGGCTACACCTTC CASSPGTANYGYTF
TRBJ2-6 NA NA TRBV4-1 TGCGCCAGCAGCCGGCGAGGCTCTGGGGCCAACGTCCTGACTTTC CASSRRGSGANVLTF
TRBJ2-7 NA NA TRBV4-1 TGCGCCAGCAGCCAAGGCCTGAGGGGGGGGTCCTACGAGCAGTACTTC CASSQGLRGGSYEQYF
TRBJ2-3 NA NA TRBV4-2 TGTGCCAGCAGCCCTAGACAGCCCACAGATACGCAGTATTTT CASSPRQPTDTQYF
TRBJ2-7 NA once TRBV5-6 TGTGCCAGCAGCTATACGGGGAGGTCCGAGCAGTACTTC CASSYTGRSEQYF
TRBJ2-7 TRBD2 NA TRBV5-1 TGCGCCAGCAGCTTGGAGGGGACCGCGGGGGTCGAGCAGTACTTC CASSLEGTAGVEQYF
TRBJ2-1 NA NA TRBV9 TGTGCCAGCAGCTTCACTAGTAACTCCTACAATGAGCAGTTCTTC CASSFTSNSYNEQFF
TRBJ2-7 NA NA TRBV5-6 TGTGCCAGCAGCTCCCGACACCACTACGAGCAGTACTTC CASSSRHHYEQYF
TRBJ1-5 NA few TRBV30 TGTGCCTGGAGTAGGAGAGGGACGGGCAATCAGCCCCAGCATTTT CAWSRRGTGNQPQHF
TRBJ2-7 NA NA TRBV6-5 TGTGCCAGCAGTCCGCCCGGACGGATCGAGTACTTC CASSPPGRIEYF
TRBJ1-6 TRBD1 NA TRBV30 TGTGCCTGGAGTGTAGGGCAGGGGGCCAATTCACCCCTCCACTTT CAWSVGQGANSPLHF
TRBJ1-1 NA NA TRBV7-9 TGTGCCAGCAGGTCATTCGGGGGCACTGAAGCTTTCTTT CASRSFGGTEAFF
TRBJ2-1 TRBD1 NA TRBV5-6 TGTGCCAGCAGCTTGGGTTCCGTTTGGGGACAGCCTAATGAGCAGTTCTTC CASSLGSVWGQPNEQFF
TRBJ2-7 NA NA TRBV7-2 TGTGCCAGCAGCTACGGGCAGGGGCTCTCCTACGAGCAGTACTTC CASSYGQGLSYEQYF
TRBJ2-7 TRBD1 once TRBV5-1 TGCGCCAGCAGCTCCGGACAGGGCTCGACCTACGAGCAGTACTTC CASSSGQGSTYEQYF
TRBJ2-7 TRBD1 NA TRBV18 TGTGCCAGCTCACCACCGGGACAGGTGGGCGAGCAGTACTTC CASSPPGQVGEQYF
TRBJ2-1 NA NA TRBV7-9 TGTGCCAGCAGCTTAGCGGTGGGACCCTACAATGAGCAGTTCTTC CASSLAVGPYNEQFF
TRBJ2-1 NA NA TRBV29-1 TGCAGCGGTTCCGCAGGTCCTTTCTCAAATGAGCAGTTCTTC CSGSAGPFSNEQFF
TRBJ1-5 TRBD1 NA TRBV5-1 TGCGCCAGCAGCTTGGGGGACAGGGGAGATAGCAATCAGCCCCAGCATTTT CASSLGDRGDSNQPQHF
TRBJ2-2 TRBD1 once TRBV5-4 TGTGCCAGCAGCCAACAGACAGGGGCGAACACCGGGGAGCTGTTTTTT CASSQQTGANTGELFF
TRBJ2-5 TRBD1 NA TRBV5-8 TGTGCCAGCAGCACTGACAGGGTGAAACAAGAGACCCAGTACTTC CASSTDRVKQETQYF
TRBJ2-3 TRBD2 NA TRBV5-1 TGCGCCAGCAGCTTGGCACCCGGGGCGGGGGGCACAGATACGCAGTATTTT CASSLAPGAGGTDTQYF
TRBJ2-5 NA NA TRBV7-2 TGTGCCAGCACCTACCGGGGTGAGACCCAGTACTTC CASTYRGETQYF
TRBJ2-5 NA NA TRBV7-3 TGTGCCAGCAGCCGGCGACAGCAAGAGACCCAGTACTTC CASSRRQQETQYF
TRBJ2-4 NA once TRBV6-1 TGTGCCAGCAGTGAGCAGTTAGCCAAAAACATTCAGTACTTC CASSEQLAKNIQYF
TRBJ2-1 NA NA TRBV15 TGTGCCACCAGCAGAGAGACAGTCAGCTACAATGAGCAGTTCTTC CATSRETVSYNEQFF
TRBJ1-5 NA few TRBV18 TGTGCCAGCTCACCACCCGACGGGGATCAGCCCCAGCATTTT CASSPPDGDQPQHF
TRBJ2-3 TRBD2 NA TRBV7-6 TGTGCCAGCAGCTTAGCGGGACTAGCGAGCACAGATACGCAGTATTTT CASSLAGLASTDTQYF
TRBJ1-5 TRBD1 once TRBV4-1 TGCGCCAGCAGCAAAGACAGGGTGAGGCAGCCCCAGCATTTT CASSKDRVRQPQHF
TRBJ2-5 NA NA TRBV13 TGTGCCAGCAGCTTAGTGGAGACCCAGTACTTC CASSLVETQYF
TRBJ1-5 NA NA TRBV7-8 TGTGCCAGCAGCTCAACCAGGGGATTTAGCAATCAGCCCCAGCATTTT CASSSTRGFSNQPQHF
TRBJ2-7 TRBD1 NA TRBV28 TGTGCCAGCAGAGGGACAGGGGGTTTGTACGAGCAGTACTTC CASRGTGGLYEQYF
TRBJ1-1 TRBD1 NA TRBV6-5 TGTGCCAGCAGTTACTCGCAGGGGGCGGCTTTCTTT CASSYSQGAAFF
TRBJ2-7 TRBD2 NA TRBV5-1 TGCGCCAGCAGCTTGGAAATGACTAGCGGGATTGGGACCTACGAGCAGTACTTC CASSLEMTSGIGTYEQYF
TRBJ2-1 NA NA TRBV18 TGTGCCAGCTCACAGTTCAGTTCCGGCAATGAGCAGTTCTTC CASSQFSSGNEQFF